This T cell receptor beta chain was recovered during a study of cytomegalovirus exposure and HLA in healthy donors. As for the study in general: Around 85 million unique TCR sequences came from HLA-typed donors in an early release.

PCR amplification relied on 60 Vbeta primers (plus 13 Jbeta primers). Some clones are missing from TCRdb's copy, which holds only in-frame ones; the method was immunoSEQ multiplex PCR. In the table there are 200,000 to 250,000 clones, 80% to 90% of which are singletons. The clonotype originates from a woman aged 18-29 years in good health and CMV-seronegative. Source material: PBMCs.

CDR3 region: CSVDRGTGEETQYF. As DNA, the CDR3 is TGCAGCGTTGATAGAGGGACAGGGGAAGAGACCCAGTACTTC. The V call is TRBV29-1, the J call TRBJ2-5; 10 bases line up with TRBD1. The CDR3 contains 14 residues. The V gene end was trimmed by 3 bases and the J gene end by 3 bases; junction bases not matched to a gene: 4. Germline V gives CDR1 SQVTM, CDR2 ANQGSEA.